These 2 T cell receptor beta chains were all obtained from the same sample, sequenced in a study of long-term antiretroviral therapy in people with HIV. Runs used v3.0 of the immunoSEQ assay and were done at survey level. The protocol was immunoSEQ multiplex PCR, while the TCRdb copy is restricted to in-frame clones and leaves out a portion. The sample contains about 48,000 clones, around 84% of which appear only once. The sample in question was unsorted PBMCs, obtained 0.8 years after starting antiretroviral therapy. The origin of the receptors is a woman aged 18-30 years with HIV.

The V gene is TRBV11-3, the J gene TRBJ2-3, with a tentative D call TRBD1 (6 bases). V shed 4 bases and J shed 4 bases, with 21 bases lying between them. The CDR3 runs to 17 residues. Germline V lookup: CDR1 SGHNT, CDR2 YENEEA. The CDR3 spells CASSSRSTGPGADTQYF. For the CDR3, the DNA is TGTGCCAGCAGCTCCCGCTCGACAGGACCCGGGGCAGATACGCAGTATTTT.

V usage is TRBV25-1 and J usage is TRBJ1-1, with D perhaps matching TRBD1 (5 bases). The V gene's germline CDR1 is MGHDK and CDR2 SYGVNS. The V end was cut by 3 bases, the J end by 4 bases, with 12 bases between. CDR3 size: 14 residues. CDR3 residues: CASSDAGGSTEAFF. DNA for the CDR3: TGTGCCAGCAGTGATGCGGGGGGGAGCACTGAAGCTTTCTTT.